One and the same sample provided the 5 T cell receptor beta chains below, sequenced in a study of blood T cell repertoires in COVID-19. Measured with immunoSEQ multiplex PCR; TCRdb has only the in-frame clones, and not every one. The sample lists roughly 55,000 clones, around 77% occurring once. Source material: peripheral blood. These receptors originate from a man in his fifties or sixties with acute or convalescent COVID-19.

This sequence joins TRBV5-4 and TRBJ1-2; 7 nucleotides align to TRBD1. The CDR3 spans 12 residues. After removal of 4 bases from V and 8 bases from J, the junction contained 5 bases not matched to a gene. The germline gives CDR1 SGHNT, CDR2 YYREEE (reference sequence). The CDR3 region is CASSRGTEGYTF. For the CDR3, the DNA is TGTGCCAGCAGCCGGGGGACAGAAGGCTACACCTTC.

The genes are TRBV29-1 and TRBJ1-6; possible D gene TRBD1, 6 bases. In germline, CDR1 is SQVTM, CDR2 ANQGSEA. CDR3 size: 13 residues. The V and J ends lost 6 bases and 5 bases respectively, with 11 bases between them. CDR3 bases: TGCAGCGTCCGAGGGGGTAATAATTCACCCCTCCACTTT. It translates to CSVRGGNNSPLHF.

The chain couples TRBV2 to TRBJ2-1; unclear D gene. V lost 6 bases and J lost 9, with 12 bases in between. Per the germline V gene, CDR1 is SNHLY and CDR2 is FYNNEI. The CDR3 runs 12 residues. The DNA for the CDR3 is TGTGCCAGCAGAGACTTGAGAGGTGAGCAGTTCTTC. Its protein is CASRDLRGEQFF.

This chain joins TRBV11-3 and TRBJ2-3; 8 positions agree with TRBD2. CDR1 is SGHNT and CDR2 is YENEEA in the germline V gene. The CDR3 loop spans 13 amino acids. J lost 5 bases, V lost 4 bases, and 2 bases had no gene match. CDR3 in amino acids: CASSWRGVDTQYF. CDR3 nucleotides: TGTGCCAGCAGCTGGCGGGGGGTAGATACGCAGTATTTT.

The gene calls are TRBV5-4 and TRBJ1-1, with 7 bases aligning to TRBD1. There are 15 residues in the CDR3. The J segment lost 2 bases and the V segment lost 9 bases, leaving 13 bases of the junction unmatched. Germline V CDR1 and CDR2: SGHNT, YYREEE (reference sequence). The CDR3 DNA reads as TGTGCCACCTCAACCGCAGGGGGAGTCAACACTGAAGCTTTCTTT. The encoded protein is CATSTAGGVNTEAFF.